This T cell receptor (beta chain) stems from a study of T cells in Graves' hyperthyroidism and ophthalmopathy. For the study at large: Peripheral blood was taken when the disease was first diagnosed, before any treatment began.

The source material, RNA transcripts, was used to amplify TCR beta CDR3 regions. Carried out on the TCR CDR3, a first-round RT-PCR used the HTBI primer set. MiXCR, applied by TCRdb to the multiplex PCR reads, yields one record per CDR3 protein. The sample yields about half a million distinct CDR3 sequences, more than 15% seen once. This CDR3 contains 14 residues. The germline gives CDR1 DFQATT, CDR2 SNEGSKA (reference sequence). Under 3 months was the duration of disease in ophthalmopathy patients, who also had a Clinical Activity Score of at least 3 and a NOSPECS grade of at least 4. Broader study findings: The model's output predicted ophthalmopathy at a median of about 5.9 months prior to onset. Blood also carried most thyroid clonotypes expanded above 0.001.

Concerning this clonotype: Its antigen is not known. One end of the junction varies from germline; a read error may be responsible.

The receptor was derived from a woman aged 30 to 39 with Graves' ophthalmopathy. The chain employs TRBV20-1 and TRBJ2-7; weak D call: TRBD1 (6 bases). Input material: blood. CDR3 sequence: CSARDGQHPYGQYF. The CDR3 DNA reads as TGCAGTGCTAGAGACGGACAGCACCCCTACGGGCAGTACTTC.